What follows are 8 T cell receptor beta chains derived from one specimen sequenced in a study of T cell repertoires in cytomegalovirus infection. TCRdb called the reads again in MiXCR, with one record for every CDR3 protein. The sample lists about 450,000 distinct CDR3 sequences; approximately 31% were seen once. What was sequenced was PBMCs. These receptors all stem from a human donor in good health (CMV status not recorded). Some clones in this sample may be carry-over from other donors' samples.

CDR3 residues: CSARARTNTGELFF. The CDR3 coding sequence is TGCAGTGCTAGAGCTCGGACGAACACCGGGGAGCTGTTTTTT. The chain is built from TRBV20-1 and TRBJ2-2; D unclear. The CDR3 is 14 amino acids. The V gene's germline CDR1 is DFQATT and CDR2 SNEGSKA (reference sequence). Between the trimmed V and J ends, which lost 1 base and 0 bases, there was a span of 6 bases.

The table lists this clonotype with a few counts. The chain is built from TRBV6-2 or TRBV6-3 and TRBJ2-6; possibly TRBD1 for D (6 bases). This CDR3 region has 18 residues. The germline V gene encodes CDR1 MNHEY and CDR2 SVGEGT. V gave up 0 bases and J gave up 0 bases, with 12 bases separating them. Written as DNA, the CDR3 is TGTGCCAGCAGTTACTCTGGCAGGGGATACTCTGGGGCCAACGTCCTGACTTTC. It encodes CASSYSGRGYSGANVLTF.

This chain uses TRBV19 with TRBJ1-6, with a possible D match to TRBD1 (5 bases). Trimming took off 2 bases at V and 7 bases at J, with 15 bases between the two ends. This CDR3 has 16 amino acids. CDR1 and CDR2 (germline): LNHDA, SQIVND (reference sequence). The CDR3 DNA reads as TGTGCCAGTAGTATACCTCGACAGTCGTCGAATTCACCCCTCCACTTT. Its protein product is CASSIPRQSSNSPLHF.

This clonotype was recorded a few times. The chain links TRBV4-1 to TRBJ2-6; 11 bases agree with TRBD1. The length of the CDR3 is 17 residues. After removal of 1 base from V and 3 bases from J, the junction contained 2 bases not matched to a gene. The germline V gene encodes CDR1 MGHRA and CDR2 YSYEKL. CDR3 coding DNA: TGCGCCAGCAGCCAAGGGACAGGGGGCAGTGGGGCCAACGTCCTGACTTTC. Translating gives CASSQGTGGSGANVLTF.

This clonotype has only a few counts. The CDR3 region has the DNA TGTGCCAGCAGCTTACCCGTCAGGGATGCTGAAGCTTTCTTT. It is translated as CASSLPVRDAEAFF. The V and J genes are TRBV7-2 and TRBJ1-1; weak D call: TRBD1 (5 bases). V gave up 2 bases and J gave up 6 bases, with 13 bases separating them. Germline-derived CDR1 and CDR2 are SGHTA and FQGNSA. The CDR3 runs to 14 residues.

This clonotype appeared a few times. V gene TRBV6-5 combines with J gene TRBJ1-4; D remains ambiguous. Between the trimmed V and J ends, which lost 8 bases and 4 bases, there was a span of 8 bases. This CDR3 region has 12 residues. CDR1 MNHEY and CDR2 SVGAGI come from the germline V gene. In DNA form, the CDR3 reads TGTGCCAGCTCCGCTTTTAATGAAAAACTGTTTTTT. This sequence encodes CASSAFNEKLFF.

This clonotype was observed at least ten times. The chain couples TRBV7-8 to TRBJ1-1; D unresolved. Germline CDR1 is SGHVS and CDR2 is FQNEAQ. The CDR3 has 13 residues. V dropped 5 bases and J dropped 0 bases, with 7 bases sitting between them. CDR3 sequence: CASSGRMNTEAFF. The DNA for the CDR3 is TGTGCCAGCAGCGGCAGAATGAACACTGAAGCTTTCTTT.

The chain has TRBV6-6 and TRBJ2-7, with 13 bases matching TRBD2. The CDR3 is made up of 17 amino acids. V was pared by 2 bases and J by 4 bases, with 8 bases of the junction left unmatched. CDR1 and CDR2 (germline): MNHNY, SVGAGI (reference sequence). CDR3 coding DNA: TGTGCCAGCAGTTACAGACCCACTAGCGGGGGGGCGTACGAGCAGTACTTC. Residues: CASSYRPTSGGAYEQYF.